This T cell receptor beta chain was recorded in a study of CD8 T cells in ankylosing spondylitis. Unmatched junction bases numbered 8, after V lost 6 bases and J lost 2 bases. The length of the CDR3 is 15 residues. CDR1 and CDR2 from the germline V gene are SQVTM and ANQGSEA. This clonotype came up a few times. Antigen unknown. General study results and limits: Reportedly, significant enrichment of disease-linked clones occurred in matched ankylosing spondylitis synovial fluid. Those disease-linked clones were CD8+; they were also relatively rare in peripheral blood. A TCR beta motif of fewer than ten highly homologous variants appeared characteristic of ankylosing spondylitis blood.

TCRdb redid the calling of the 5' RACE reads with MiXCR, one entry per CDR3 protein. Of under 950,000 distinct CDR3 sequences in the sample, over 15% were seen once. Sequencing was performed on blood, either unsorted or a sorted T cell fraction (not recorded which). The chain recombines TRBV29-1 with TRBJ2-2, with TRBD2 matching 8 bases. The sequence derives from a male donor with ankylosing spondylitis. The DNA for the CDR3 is TGCAGCGTAGTACTAGCGGCAACAAACACCGGGGAGCTGTTTTTT. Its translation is CSVVLAATNTGELFF.